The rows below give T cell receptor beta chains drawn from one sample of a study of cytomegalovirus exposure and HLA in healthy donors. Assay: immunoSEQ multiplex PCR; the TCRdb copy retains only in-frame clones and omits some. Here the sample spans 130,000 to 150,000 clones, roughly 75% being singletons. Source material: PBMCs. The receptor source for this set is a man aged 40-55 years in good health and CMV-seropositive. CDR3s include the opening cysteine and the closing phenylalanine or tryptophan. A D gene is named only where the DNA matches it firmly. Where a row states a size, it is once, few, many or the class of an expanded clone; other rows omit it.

CDR3 protein: CAWSALSGRSYNEQFF
CDR3 DNA: TGTGCCTGGAGTGCCCTCAGCGGGAGGTCCTACAATGAGCAGTTCTTC
clone size: NA
J gene: TRBJ2-1
D gene: TRBD2
V gene: TRBV30

CDR3 protein: CASSRDRGSGANVLTF
CDR3 DNA: TGTGCCAGCAGCCGGGACAGGGGATCTGGGGCCAACGTCCTGACTTTC
clone size: NA
J gene: TRBJ2-6
D gene: TRBD1
V gene: TRBV28

CDR3 protein: CASSQVGAPKINYGYTF
CDR3 DNA: TGCGCCAGCAGCCAAGTAGGAGCCCCCAAAATTAACTATGGCTACACCTTC
clone size: NA
J gene: TRBJ1-2
D gene: NA
V gene: TRBV4-3

CDR3 protein: CASSLGENGYTF
CDR3 DNA: TGCGCCAGCAGCTTGGGAGAGAATGGCTACACCTTC
clone size: NA
J gene: TRBJ1-2
D gene: NA
V gene: TRBV5-1

CDR3 protein: CASSEYNGGPIEQFF
CDR3 DNA: TGTGCCAGCAGTGAATATAACGGGGGGCCAATCGAGCAGTTCTTC
clone size: NA
J gene: TRBJ2-1
D gene: NA
V gene: TRBV25-1

CDR3 protein: CASSLRQGSYNEQFF
CDR3 DNA: TGTGCCAGCAGCTTACGGCAGGGGTCCTACAATGAGCAGTTCTTC
clone size: NA
J gene: TRBJ2-1
D gene: NA
V gene: TRBV7-9

CDR3 protein: CASSQERSAAYEQYF
CDR3 DNA: TGTGCCAGCAGCCAAGAGCGAAGCGCCGCCTACGAGCAGTACTTC
clone size: once
J gene: TRBJ2-7
D gene: NA
V gene: TRBV4-2

CDR3 protein: CASSLGRGEDGYTF
CDR3 DNA: TGTGCCAGCAGCTTAGGTCGGGGGGAGGATGGCTACACCTTC
clone size: NA
J gene: TRBJ1-2
D gene: NA
V gene: TRBV7-9

CDR3 protein: CASSLTGSTYEQYF
CDR3 DNA: TGTGCCAGCAGTTTAACCGGGTCTACCTACGAGCAGTACTTC
clone size: NA
J gene: TRBJ2-7
D gene: NA
V gene: TRBV27

CDR3 protein: CAFTRQGPYGYTF
CDR3 DNA: TGTGCCTTTACCCGGCAGGGGCCCTATGGCTACACCTTC
clone size: NA
J gene: TRBJ1-2
D gene: NA
V gene: TRBV30

CDR3 protein: CASSPQSFYEQYF
CDR3 DNA: TGTGCCAGCTCACCACAGAGTTTCTACGAGCAGTACTTC
clone size: NA
J gene: TRBJ2-7
D gene: NA
V gene: TRBV18

CDR3 protein: CASSPITGFGFGAFF
CDR3 DNA: TGTGCCAGCAGTCCAATTACAGGGTTTGGATTCGGGGCTTTCTTT
clone size: NA
J gene: TRBJ1-1
D gene: NA
V gene: TRBV2

CDR3 protein: CASSVTSDSSNEQFF
CDR3 DNA: TGTGCCAGCAGCGTTACTAGCGATTCCAGCAATGAGCAGTTCTTC
clone size: once
J gene: TRBJ2-1
D gene: TRBD2
V gene: TRBV9

CDR3 protein: CASSRGRSYEQYF
CDR3 DNA: TGTGCCAGCTCACGGGGGCGGTCCTACGAGCAGTACTTC
clone size: NA
J gene: TRBJ2-7
D gene: NA
V gene: TRBV18

CDR3 protein: CASSPGHSGNTIYF
CDR3 DNA: TGTGCCAGCAGTCCCGGACACTCTGGAAACACCATATATTTT
clone size: NA
J gene: TRBJ1-3
D gene: NA
V gene: TRBV7-2

CDR3 protein: CASSLSGGAYNEQFF
CDR3 DNA: TGTGCCAGCAGCTTAAGCGGGGGGGCCTACAATGAGCAGTTCTTC
clone size: NA
J gene: TRBJ2-1
D gene: TRBD2
V gene: TRBV11-2

CDR3 protein: CASSLSGGLRNTEAFF
CDR3 DNA: TGCGCCAGCAGCTTGTCGGGGGGCCTACGGAACACTGAAGCTTTCTTT
clone size: NA
J gene: TRBJ1-1
D gene: NA
V gene: TRBV5-1

CDR3 protein: CASSPGTDRASGFF
CDR3 DNA: TGTGCCAGCAGCCCAGGAACCGACAGGGCATCAGGTTTCTTT
clone size: once
J gene: TRBJ1-1
D gene: TRBD1
V gene: TRBV7-2

CDR3 protein: CASSQEAGDTGELFF
CDR3 DNA: TGTGCCAGCAGCCAAGAGGCGGGAGATACCGGGGAGCTGTTTTTT
clone size: NA
J gene: TRBJ2-2
D gene: TRBD2
V gene: TRBV4-2

CDR3 protein: CATSRGDTVNNEKLFF
CDR3 DNA: TGTGCCACCAGCAGGGGAGATACAGTGAACAATGAAAAACTGTTTTTT
clone size: NA
J gene: TRBJ1-4
D gene: NA
V gene: TRBV15

CDR3 protein: CASTMLRGINNEQFF
CDR3 DNA: TGTGCCAGCACCATGCTTAGGGGCATTAACAATGAGCAGTTCTTC
clone size: NA
J gene: TRBJ2-1
D gene: NA
V gene: TRBV7-9

CDR3 protein: CASSQDLGAANTGELFF
CDR3 DNA: TGCGCCAGCAGCCAAGATCTAGGGGCGGCGAACACCGGGGAGCTGTTTTTT
clone size: NA
J gene: TRBJ2-2
D gene: NA
V gene: TRBV4-3

CDR3 protein: CASSSGLAGVEETQYF
CDR3 DNA: TGTGCTAGCAGCTCAGGACTAGCGGGAGTTGAGGAGACCCAGTACTTC
clone size: NA
J gene: TRBJ2-5
D gene: TRBD2
V gene: TRBV7-7

CDR3 protein: CASSPLGATYEQYF
CDR3 DNA: TGTGCCAGCAGCCCCCTGGGGGCTACCTACGAGCAGTACTTC
clone size: NA
J gene: TRBJ2-7
D gene: NA
V gene: TRBV7-8

CDR3 protein: CASSSGQGANGYTF
CDR3 DNA: TGTGCCAGCAGCTCGGGACAGGGCGCGAATGGCTACACCTTC
clone size: NA
J gene: TRBJ1-2
D gene: TRBD1
V gene: TRBV7-6

CDR3 protein: CASSPGQADGYTF
CDR3 DNA: TGTGCCAGCAGTCCGGGACAGGCGGATGGCTACACCTTC
clone size: NA
J gene: TRBJ1-2
D gene: TRBD1
V gene: TRBV6-5

CDR3 protein: CASSSWGQGYEKLFF
CDR3 DNA: TGTGCCAGCAGTTCATGGGGACAGGGCTATGAAAAACTGTTTTTT
clone size: NA
J gene: TRBJ1-4
D gene: TRBD1
V gene: TRBV6-1

CDR3 protein: CASSPFLGGDTQYF
CDR3 DNA: TGTGCCAGCAGCCCCTTCTTAGGGGGAGATACGCAGTATTTT
clone size: once
J gene: TRBJ2-3
D gene: NA
V gene: TRBV5-6

CDR3 protein: CASSQRTGEAFF
CDR3 DNA: TGTGCCAGCAGTCAACGGACAGGAGAAGCTTTCTTT
clone size: NA
J gene: TRBJ1-1
D gene: TRBD1
V gene: TRBV6-5

CDR3 protein: CASGSGQGARDTQYF
CDR3 DNA: TGTGCTAGTGGTTCGGGACAGGGGGCGAGGGATACGCAGTATTTT
clone size: NA
J gene: TRBJ2-3
D gene: TRBD1
V gene: TRBV12-5

CDR3 protein: CASSSWDRGKPNYGYTF
CDR3 DNA: TGTGCCAGCAGCTCGTGGGACAGGGGTAAACCTAACTATGGCTACACCTTC
clone size: NA
J gene: TRBJ1-2
D gene: TRBD1
V gene: TRBV7-2